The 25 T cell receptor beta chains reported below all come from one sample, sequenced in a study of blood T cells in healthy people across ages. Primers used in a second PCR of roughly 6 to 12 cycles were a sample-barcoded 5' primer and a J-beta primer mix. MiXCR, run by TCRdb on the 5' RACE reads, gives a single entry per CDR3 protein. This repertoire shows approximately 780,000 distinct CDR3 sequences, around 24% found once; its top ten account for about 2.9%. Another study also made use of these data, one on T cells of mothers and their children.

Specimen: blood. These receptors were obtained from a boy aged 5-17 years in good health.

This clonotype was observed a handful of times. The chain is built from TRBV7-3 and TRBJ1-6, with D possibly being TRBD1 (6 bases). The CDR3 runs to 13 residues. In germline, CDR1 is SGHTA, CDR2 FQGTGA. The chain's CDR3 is CASCQYQGSPLHF. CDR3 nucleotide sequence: TGTGCTAGTTGCCAATATCAGGGGTCACCCCTCCACTTT.

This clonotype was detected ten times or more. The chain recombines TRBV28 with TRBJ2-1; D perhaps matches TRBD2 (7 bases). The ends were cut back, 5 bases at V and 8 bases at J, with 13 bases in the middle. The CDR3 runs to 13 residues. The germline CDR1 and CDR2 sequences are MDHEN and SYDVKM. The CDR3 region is CASSGGGGDEQFF. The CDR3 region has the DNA TGTGCCAGCAGTGGGGGCGGGGGAGATGAGCAGTTCTTC.

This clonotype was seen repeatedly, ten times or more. The CDR3 protein is CASSYPGTDTQYF. CDR3 bases: TGTGCCAGCAGTTACCCAGGCACAGATACGCAGTATTTT. This chain links TRBV12-3 or TRBV12-4 with TRBJ2-3; D is undetermined. This CDR3 has 13 amino acids. V shed 4 bases and J shed 1 base, with 6 bases lying between them.

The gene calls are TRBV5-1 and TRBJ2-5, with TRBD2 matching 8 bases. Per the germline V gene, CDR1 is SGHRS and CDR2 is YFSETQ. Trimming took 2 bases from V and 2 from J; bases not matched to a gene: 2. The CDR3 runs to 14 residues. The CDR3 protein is CASSFSGNQETQYF. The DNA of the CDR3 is TGCGCCAGCAGCTTTAGCGGGAATCAAGAGACCCAGTACTTC.

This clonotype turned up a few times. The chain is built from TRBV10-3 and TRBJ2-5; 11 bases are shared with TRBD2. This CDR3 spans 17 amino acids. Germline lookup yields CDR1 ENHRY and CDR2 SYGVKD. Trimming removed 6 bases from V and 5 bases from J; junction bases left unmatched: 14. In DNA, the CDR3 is TGTGCCATCAGGGGAATAGCGGGGGGGACTCGATCGGAGACCCAGTACTTC. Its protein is CAIRGIAGGTRSETQYF.

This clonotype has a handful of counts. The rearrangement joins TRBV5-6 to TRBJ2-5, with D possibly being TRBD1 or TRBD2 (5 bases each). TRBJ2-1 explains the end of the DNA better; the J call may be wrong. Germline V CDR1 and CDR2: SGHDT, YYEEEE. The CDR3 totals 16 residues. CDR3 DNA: TGTGCCAGCAGCTTGGGTGGGGACCAGGACGTAAATGAGCAGTTCTTC. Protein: CASSLGGDQDVNEQFF.

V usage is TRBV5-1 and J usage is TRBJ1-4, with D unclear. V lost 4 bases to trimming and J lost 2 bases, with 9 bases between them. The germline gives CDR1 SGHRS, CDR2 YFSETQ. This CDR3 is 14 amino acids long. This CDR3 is CASSLGWTNEKLFF. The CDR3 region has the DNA TGCGCCAGCAGCCTTGGGTGGACTAATGAAAAACTGTTTTTT.

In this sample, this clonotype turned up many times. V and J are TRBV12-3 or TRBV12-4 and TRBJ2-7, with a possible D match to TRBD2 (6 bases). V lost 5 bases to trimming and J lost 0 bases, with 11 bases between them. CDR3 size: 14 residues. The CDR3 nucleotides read TGTGCCAGCAGTGTCCGGGGGACCTCCTACGAGCAGTACTTC. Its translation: CASSVRGTSYEQYF.

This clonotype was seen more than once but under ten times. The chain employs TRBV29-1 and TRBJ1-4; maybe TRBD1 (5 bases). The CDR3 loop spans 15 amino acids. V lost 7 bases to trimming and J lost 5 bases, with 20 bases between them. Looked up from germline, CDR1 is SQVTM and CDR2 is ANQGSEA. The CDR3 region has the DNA TGCAGCGCAAATACAGGTTCGAGCACGAATGAAAAACTGTTTTTT. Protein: CSANTGSSTNEKLFF.

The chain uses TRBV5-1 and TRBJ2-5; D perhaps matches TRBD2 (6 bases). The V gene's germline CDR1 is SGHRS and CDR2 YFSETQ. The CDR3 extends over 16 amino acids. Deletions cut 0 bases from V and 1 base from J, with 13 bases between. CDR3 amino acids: CASSLAGSGSQETQYF. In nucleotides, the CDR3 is TGCGCCAGCAGCTTGGCCGGGAGCGGGTCCCAAGAGACCCAGTACTTC.

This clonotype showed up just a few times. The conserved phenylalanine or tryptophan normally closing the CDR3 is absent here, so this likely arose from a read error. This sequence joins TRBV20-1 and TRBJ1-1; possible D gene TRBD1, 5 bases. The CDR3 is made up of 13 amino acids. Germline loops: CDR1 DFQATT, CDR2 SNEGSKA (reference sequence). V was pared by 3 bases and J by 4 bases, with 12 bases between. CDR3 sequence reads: CSASVPGSTEAFL. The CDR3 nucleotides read TGCAGTGCTAGTGTGCCAGGGAGCACTGAAGCTTTCCTT.

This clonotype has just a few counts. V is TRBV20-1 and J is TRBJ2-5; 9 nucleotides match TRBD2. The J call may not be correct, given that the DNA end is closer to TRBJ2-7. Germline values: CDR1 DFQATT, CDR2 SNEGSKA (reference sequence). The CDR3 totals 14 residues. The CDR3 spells CSASLAGEIYEQYF. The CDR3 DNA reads TGCAGTGCTTCCTTAGCGGGGGAGATCTACGAGCAGTACTTC.

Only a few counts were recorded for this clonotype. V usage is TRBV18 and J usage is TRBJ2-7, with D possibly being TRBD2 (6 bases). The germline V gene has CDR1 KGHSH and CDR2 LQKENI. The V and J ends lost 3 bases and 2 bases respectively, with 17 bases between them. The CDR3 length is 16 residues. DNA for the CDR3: TGTGCCAGCTCACCCCTTTCCGGGAGATACCCCTACGAGCAGTACTTC. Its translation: CASSPLSGRYPYEQYF.

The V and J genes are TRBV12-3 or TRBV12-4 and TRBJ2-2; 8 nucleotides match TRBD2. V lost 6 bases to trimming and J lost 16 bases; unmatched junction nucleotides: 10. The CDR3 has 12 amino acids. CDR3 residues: CASSSGGVDPFF. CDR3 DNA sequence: TGTGCCAGCAGCTCCGGGGGGGTCGACCCGTTTTTT.

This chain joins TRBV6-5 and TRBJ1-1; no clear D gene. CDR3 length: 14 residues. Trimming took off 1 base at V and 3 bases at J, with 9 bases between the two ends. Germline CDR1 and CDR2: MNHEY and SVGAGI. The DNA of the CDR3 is TGTGCCAGCAGTTACTATAACTGGGACACTGAAGCTTTCTTT. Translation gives CASSYYNWDTEAFF.

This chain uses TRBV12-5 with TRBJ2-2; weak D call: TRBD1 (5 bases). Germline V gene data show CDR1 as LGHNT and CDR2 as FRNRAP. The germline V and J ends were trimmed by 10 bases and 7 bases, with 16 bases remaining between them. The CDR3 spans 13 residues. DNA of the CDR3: TGTGCTACAACGACAGAGCCAAACGGGGAGCTGTTTTTT. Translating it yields CATTTEPNGELFF.

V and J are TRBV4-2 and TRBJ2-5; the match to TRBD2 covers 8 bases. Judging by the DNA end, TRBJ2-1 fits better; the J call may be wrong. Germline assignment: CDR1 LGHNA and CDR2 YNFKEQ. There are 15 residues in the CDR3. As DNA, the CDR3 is TGTGCCAGCAGCCCAGGGACTAGTGGGTGGAATGAGCAGTTCTTC. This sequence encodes CASSPGTSGWNEQFF.

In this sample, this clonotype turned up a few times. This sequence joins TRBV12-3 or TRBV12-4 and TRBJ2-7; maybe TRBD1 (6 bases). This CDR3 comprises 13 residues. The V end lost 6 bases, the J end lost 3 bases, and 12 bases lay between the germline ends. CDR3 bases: TGTGCCAGCAGCCAGGGGAAGTACTACGAGCAGTACTTC. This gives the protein CASSQGKYYEQYF.

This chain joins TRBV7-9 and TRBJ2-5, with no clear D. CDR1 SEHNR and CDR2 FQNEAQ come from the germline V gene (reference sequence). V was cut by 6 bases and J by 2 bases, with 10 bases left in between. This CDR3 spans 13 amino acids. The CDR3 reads CASSTMAQETQYF. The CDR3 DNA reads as TGTGCCAGCAGTACCATGGCGCAAGAGACCCAGTACTTC.

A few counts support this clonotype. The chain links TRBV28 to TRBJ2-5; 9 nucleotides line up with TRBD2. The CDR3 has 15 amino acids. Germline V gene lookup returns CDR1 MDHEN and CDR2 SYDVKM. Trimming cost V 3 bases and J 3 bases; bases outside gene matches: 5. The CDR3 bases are TGTGCCAGCAGTTTTGCGGTAGCGGGGGAAGAGACCCAGTACTTC. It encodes CASSFAVAGEETQYF.

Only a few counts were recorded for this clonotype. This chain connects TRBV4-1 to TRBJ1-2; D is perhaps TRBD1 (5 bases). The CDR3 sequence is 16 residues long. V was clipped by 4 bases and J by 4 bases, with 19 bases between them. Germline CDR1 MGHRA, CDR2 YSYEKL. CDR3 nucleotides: TGCGCCAGCAGCCTCCCCGCTCTGGGGGTCGTCTATGGCTACACCTTC. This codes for CASSLPALGVVYGYTF.

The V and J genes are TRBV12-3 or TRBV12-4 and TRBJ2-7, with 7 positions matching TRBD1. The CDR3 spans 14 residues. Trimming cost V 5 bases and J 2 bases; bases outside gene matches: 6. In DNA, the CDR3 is TGTGCCAGCAGTAGGACAGGCGATCCCTACGAGCAGTACTTC. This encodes CASSRTGDPYEQYF.

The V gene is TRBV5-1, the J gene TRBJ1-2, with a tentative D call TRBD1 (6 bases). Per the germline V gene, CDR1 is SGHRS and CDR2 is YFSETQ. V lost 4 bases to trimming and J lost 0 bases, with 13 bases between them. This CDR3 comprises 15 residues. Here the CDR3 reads CASSNSGTSNYGYTF. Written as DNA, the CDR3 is TGCGCCAGCAGCAACTCCGGGACATCTAACTATGGCTACACCTTC.

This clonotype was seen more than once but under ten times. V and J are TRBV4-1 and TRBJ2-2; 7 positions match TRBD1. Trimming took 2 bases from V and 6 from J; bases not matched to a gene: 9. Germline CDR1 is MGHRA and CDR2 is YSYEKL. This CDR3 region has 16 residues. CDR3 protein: CASSQLRGRVAGELFF. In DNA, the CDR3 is TGCGCCAGCAGCCAACTTAGGGGGCGAGTAGCCGGGGAGCTGTTTTTT.

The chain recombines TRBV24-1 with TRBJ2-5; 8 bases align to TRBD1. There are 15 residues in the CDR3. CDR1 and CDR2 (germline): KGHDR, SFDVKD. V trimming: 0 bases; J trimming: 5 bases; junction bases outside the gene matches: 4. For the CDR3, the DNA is TGTGCCACCAGTGATTTGGGACAGGGTGTGGAGACCCAGTACTTC. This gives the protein CATSDLGQGVETQYF.